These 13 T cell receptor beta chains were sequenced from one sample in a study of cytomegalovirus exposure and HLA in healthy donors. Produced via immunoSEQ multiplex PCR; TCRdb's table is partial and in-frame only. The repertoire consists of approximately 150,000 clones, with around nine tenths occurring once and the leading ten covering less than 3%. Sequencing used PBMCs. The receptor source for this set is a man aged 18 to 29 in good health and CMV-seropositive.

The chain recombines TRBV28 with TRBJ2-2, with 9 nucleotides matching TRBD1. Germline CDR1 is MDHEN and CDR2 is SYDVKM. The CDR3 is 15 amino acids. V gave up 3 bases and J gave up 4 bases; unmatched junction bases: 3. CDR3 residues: CASSFRQGGTGELFF. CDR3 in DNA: TGTGCCAGCAGTTTTAGACAGGGGGGCACCGGGGAGCTGTTTTTT.

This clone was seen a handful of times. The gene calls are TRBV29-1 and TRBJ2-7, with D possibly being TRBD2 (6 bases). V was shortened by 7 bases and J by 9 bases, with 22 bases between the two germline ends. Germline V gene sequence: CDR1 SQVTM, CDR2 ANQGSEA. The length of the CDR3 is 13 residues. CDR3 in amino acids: CSASSGDLRGQYF. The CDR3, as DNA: TGCAGCGCCTCCTCCGGGGACTTAAGGGGGCAGTACTTC.

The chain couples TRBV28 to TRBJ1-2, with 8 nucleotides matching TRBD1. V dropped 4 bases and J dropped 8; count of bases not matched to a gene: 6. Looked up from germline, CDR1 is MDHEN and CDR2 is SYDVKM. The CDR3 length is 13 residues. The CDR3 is CASSSGQVQGYTF. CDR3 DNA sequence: TGTGCCAGCAGTTCGGGACAGGTCCAGGGCTACACCTTC.

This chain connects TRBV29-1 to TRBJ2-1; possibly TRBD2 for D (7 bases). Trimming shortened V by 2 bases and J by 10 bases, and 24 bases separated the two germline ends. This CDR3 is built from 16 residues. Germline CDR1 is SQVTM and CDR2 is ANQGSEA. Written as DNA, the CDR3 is TGCAGCGTTGAAAACACTTTAGGGGGAGGGCAAATAGAGCAGTTCTTC. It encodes CSVENTLGGGQIEQFF.

This CDR3 reads CAPWEGPRYTF. In DNA, the CDR3 is TGTGCCCCTTGGGAGGGGCCTCGCTACACCTTC. The chain is built from TRBV10-3 and TRBJ1-2; D is possibly TRBD1 (5 bases). There are 11 residues in the CDR3. CDR1 is ENHRY, CDR2 SYGVKD, per germline. Trimming took 11 bases from V and 9 from J, leaving 16 bases between them.

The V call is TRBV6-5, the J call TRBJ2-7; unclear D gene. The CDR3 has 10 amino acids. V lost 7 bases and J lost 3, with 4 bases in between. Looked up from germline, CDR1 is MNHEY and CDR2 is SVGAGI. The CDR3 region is CASNGYEQYF. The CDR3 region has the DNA TGTGCCAGCAACGGCTACGAGCAGTACTTC.

CDR3 loop: CASSVAYTGELFF. Here the CDR3 DNA reads TGTGCCAGCAGCGTAGCGTACACCGGGGAGCTGTTTTTT. This chain joins TRBV9 and TRBJ2-2; the D is unclear. Trimming took 0 bases from V and 3 from J, leaving 3 bases between them. The CDR3 is 13 amino acids. From germline, CDR1 is SGDLS and CDR2 YYNGEE.

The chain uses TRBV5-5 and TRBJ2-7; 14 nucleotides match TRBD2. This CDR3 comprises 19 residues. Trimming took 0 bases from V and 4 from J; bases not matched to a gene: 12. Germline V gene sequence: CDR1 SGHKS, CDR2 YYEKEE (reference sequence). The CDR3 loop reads CASSLGGGVRTSGRYEQYF. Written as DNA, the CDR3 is TGTGCCAGCAGCTTGGGGGGGGGCGTACGGACTAGCGGGAGGTACGAGCAGTACTTC.

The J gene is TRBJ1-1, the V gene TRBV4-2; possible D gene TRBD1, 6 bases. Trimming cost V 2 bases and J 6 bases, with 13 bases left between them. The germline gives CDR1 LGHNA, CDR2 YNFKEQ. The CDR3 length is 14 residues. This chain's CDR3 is CASSQFAGAPEAFF. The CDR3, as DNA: TGTGCCAGCAGCCAATTTGCAGGGGCGCCTGAAGCTTTCTTT.

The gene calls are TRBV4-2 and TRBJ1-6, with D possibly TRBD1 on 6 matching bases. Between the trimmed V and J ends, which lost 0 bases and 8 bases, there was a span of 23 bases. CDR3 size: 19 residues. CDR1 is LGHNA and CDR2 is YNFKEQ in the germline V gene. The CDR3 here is CASSQDGGGTGLIYSPLHF. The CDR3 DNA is TGTGCCAGCAGCCAAGATGGGGGGGGCACAGGGCTAATTTATTCACCCCTCCACTTT.

The CDR3 loop reads CASSLGTSGGELFF. In nucleotides, the CDR3 is TGTGCCAGCAGTTTGGGGACTAGCGGCGGGGAGCTGTTTTTT. This chain uses TRBV27 with TRBJ2-2, with TRBD2 identical over 11 bases. From germline, CDR1 is MNHEY and CDR2 SMNVEV (reference sequence). V dropped 3 bases and J dropped 7; count of bases not matched to a gene: 1. The CDR3 sequence is 14 residues long.

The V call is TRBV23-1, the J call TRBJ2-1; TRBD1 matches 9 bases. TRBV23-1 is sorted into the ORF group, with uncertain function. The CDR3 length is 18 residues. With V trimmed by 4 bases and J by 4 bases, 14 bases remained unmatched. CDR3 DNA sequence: TGCGCCAGCAGTCTTACAGGGGGCGCATCCTCCGATTACAATGAGCAGTTCTTC. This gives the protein CASSLTGGASSDYNEQFF.

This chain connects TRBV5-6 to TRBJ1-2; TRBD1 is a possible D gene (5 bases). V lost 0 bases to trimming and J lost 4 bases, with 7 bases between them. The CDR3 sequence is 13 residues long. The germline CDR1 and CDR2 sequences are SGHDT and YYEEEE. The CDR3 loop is CASSLARAYGYTF. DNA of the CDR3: TGTGCCAGCAGCTTGGCCAGGGCCTATGGCTACACCTTC.